What follows are 30 T cell receptor beta chains derived from one specimen sequenced in a study of cytomegalovirus exposure and HLA in healthy donors. Researchers ran the PCR with 60 Vbeta and 13 Jbeta primers. Data came from immunoSEQ multiplex PCR; TCRdb stores just in-frame clones and leaves some out. The sample has about 87,000 clones; the top ten hold over 15%. Material: PBMCs. The source of these receptors is a man aged 45-60 years in good health and CMV-seropositive.

The chain links TRBV11-3 to TRBJ1-1, with D hard to call. Trimming stripped 5 bases from V and 4 bases from J, with 11 bases between. Germline lookup yields CDR1 SGHNT and CDR2 YENEEA. The CDR3 covers 13 residues. CDR3 in amino acids: CASSPAGGTEAFF. The CDR3 nucleotides are TGTGCCAGCAGCCCCGCGGGTGGCACTGAAGCTTTCTTT.

The CDR3 region has the DNA TGTGCCAGCAGCTTATCAACAGGGTTAAACACTGAAGCTTTCTTT. This sequence encodes CASSLSTGLNTEAFF. V and J are TRBV7-2 and TRBJ1-1, with D possibly matching TRBD1 (6 bases). CDR3 size: 15 residues. Germline values: CDR1 SGHTA, CDR2 FQGNSA. Deletions cut 2 bases from V and 2 bases from J, with 12 bases between.

V and J are TRBV2 and TRBJ1-5, with a weak D call TRBD1 (5 bases). Deletions cut 10 bases from V and 7 bases from J, with 17 bases between. Germline V gene lookup returns CDR1 SNHLY and CDR2 FYNNEI. This CDR3 comprises 13 residues. In DNA form, the CDR3 reads TGTGCCACCGGGGCAGGGCGGGGCCAGCCCCAGCATTTT. Encoded protein: CATGAGRGQPQHF.

The chain links TRBV15 to TRBJ2-3, with a weak D call TRBD1 (5 bases). Trimming removed 0 bases from V and 1 base from J, with 14 bases in between. The CDR3 length is 17 residues. CDR1 and CDR2 (germline): LNHNV, YYDKDF (reference sequence). CDR3 nucleotide sequence: TGTGCCACCAGCAGAGATCGAAGGGGTTTCGGCACAGATACGCAGTATTTT. Translation gives CATSRDRRGFGTDTQYF.

The V call is TRBV4-3, the J call TRBJ2-1; TRBD2 aligns across 7 bases. The CDR3 totals 13 residues. V gave up 1 base and J gave up 13 bases; unmatched junction bases: 7. Germline V gives CDR1 LGHNA, CDR2 YSLEER. CDR3 in DNA: TGCGCCAGCAGCCAAGGGGGGGGAGAGCTTCAGTTCTTC. This sequence encodes CASSQGGGELQFF.

The rearrangement links TRBV29-1 to TRBJ2-5; TRBD1 is a possible D gene (5 bases). This CDR3 is 12 amino acids long. Trimming cost V 7 bases and J 5 bases, with 14 bases left between them. The germline V gene encodes CDR1 SQVTM and CDR2 ANQGSEA. CDR3 sequence: CSGRTPGETQYF. The DNA for the CDR3 is TGCAGCGGAAGGACACCAGGGGAGACCCAGTACTTC. The entire variable domain, with the rest obtained from reference TRBV29-1 and TRBJ2-5, is as follows: SAVISQKPSRDICQRGTSLTIQCQVDSQVTMMFWYRQQPGQSLTLIATANQGSEATYESGFVIDKFPISRPNLTFSTLTVSNMSPEDSSIYLCSGRTPGETQYFGPGTRLLVL.

This chain uses TRBV5-6 with TRBJ2-6; weak D call: TRBD2 (6 bases). The ends were cut back, 5 bases at V and 2 bases at J, with 17 bases in the middle. Germline CDR1 reads SGHDT; CDR2 reads YYEEEE. This CDR3 is built from 17 residues. CDR3 DNA sequence: TGTGCCAGCAGTGCGGGACGCGGACTGACTGGGGCCAACGTCCTGACTTTC. It yields the protein CASSAGRGLTGANVLTF.

J is TRBJ2-1 and V is TRBV10-2; a weak D match, TRBD1 (7 bases). The CDR3 runs to 14 residues. Germline lookup yields CDR1 WSHSY and CDR2 SAAADI. The V end lost 1 base, the J end lost 9 bases, and 13 bases lay between the germline ends. The CDR3 DNA reads as TGCGCCAGCAGTGAGTGGCAGGGGGGAACTGAGCAGTTCTTC. The encoded protein is CASSEWQGGTEQFF.

This sequence joins TRBV7-9 and TRBJ1-6, with D possibly being TRBD1 (5 bases). CDR3 length: 14 residues. V was cut by 3 bases and J by 7 bases, with 10 bases left in between. Germline assignment: CDR1 SEHNR and CDR2 FQNEAQ (reference sequence). The CDR3 DNA follows: TGTGCCAGCAGCTTGGGTTACAGGAATTCACCCCTCCACTTT. Protein sequence: CASSLGYRNSPLHF.

V is TRBV7-2 and J is TRBJ1-1, with 7 bases that match TRBD1. The CDR3 is made up of 13 amino acids. V trimming: 5 bases; J trimming: 4 bases; junction bases outside the gene matches: 4. Germline CDR1 SGHTA, CDR2 FQGNSA. The CDR3 is CASSTTGATEAFF. In nucleotides, the CDR3 is TGTGCCAGCAGCACAACAGGGGCCACTGAAGCTTTCTTT.

The V call is TRBV28, the J call TRBJ1-5, with D unclear. Looked up from germline, CDR1 is MDHEN and CDR2 is SYDVKM. The CDR3 runs 18 residues. Trimming cost V 2 bases and J 1 base, with 18 bases left between them. The CDR3 region is CASSLGLPRRLSNQPQHF. The CDR3 DNA follows: TGTGCCAGCAGTTTAGGATTACCCCGGAGACTAAGCAATCAGCCCCAGCATTTT. Full variable domain (outside the CDR3, taken from reference TRBV28 and TRBJ1-5): DVKVTQSSRYLVKRTGEKVFLECVQDMDHENMFWYRQDPGLGLRLIYFSYDVKMKEKGDIPEGYSVSREKKERFSLILESASTNQTSMYLCASSLGLPRRLSNQPQHFGDGTRLSIL.

This sequence joins TRBV7-3 and TRBJ1-1; D unclear. CDR3 length: 13 amino acids. Trimming took 5 bases from V and 1 from J, leaving 8 bases between them. Germline V lookup: CDR1 SGHTA, CDR2 FQGTGA. In nucleotides, the CDR3 is TGTGCCAGCAGCCCTAGTCCGAACACTGAAGCTTTCTTT. Translation: CASSPSPNTEAFF.

CDR3 sequence: CAISESTGGYTF. CDR3 nucleotides: TGTGCCATCAGTGAGTCGACAGGGGGCTACACCTTC. The chain has TRBV10-3 and TRBJ1-2, with 7 bases lining up with TRBD1. Looked up from germline, CDR1 is ENHRY and CDR2 is SYGVKD. J gave up 8 bases and V 0 bases, and 0 bases lay outside the gene matches. The CDR3 consists of 12 residues.

The chain employs TRBV7-6 and TRBJ2-4, with 9 bases matching TRBD1. The CDR3 is made up of 13 amino acids. Germline CDR1 is SGHVS and CDR2 is FNYEAQ. V gave up 5 bases and J gave up 9 bases; unmatched junction bases: 5. Written as DNA, the CDR3 is TGTGCCAGCAGCGACAGGGGGTCGGGCATTCAGTACTTC. Its translation is CASSDRGSGIQYF.

This chain joins TRBV6-6 and TRBJ2-1; 7 bases are shared with TRBD2. This CDR3 spans 13 amino acids. Germline loops: CDR1 MNHNY, CDR2 SVGAGI (reference sequence). V shed 9 bases and J 0 bases; nucleotides not matched to a gene: 2. DNA of the CDR3: TGTGCCAGTGGGGGGGGCTCCTACAATGAGCAGTTCTTC. Its translation: CASGGGSYNEQFF.

This chain joins TRBV5-4 and TRBJ2-7, with 11 bases aligning to TRBD2. V shed 2 bases and J 2 bases; nucleotides not matched to a gene: 6. The CDR3 totals 16 residues. Germline V gives CDR1 SGHNT, CDR2 YYREEE (reference sequence). In nucleotides, the CDR3 is TGTGCCAGCAGCTTCGGAGGGACTAGCGGACCCTACGAGCAGTACTTC. Translation gives CASSFGGTSGPYEQYF.

The CDR3 bases are TGTGCCAGTAGTAAGCAATCGGGTAGAAAAGAGACCCAGTACTTC. Translated, it gives CASSKQSGRKETQYF. The chain carries TRBV19 and TRBJ2-5; no clear D. The CDR3 has 15 residues. Germline V CDR1 and CDR2: LNHDA, SQIVND (reference sequence). Between the trimmed V and J ends, which lost 4 bases and 3 bases, there was a span of 15 bases.

This chain uses TRBV4-3 with TRBJ1-4; possibly TRBD1 for D (5 bases). Germline assignment: CDR1 LGHNA and CDR2 YSLEER. Deletions cut 0 bases from V and 5 bases from J, with 10 bases between. The CDR3 runs to 15 residues. The CDR3 sequence is CASSQEGQPNEKLFF. The CDR3 coding sequence is TGCGCCAGCAGCCAAGAGGGGCAGCCAAATGAAAAACTGTTTTTT.

Remarks on this clone: The same CDR3 arises from other DNA sequences in this sample as well. The J gene is TRBJ2-1, the V gene TRBV20-1; perhaps TRBD2 as D (5 bases). Germline loops: CDR1 DFQATT, CDR2 SNEGSKA (reference sequence). The ends were cut back, 2 bases at V and 6 bases at J, with 5 bases in the middle. The CDR3 extends over 11 amino acids. The CDR3 reads CSARTSNEQFF. For the CDR3, the DNA is TGCAGTGCTAGAACTAGCAATGAGCAGTTCTTC.

The chain has TRBV13 and TRBJ1-3; D is uncertain. Germline assignment: CDR1 PRHDT and CDR2 FYEKMQ (reference sequence). The CDR3 runs to 15 residues. Trimming removed 5 bases from V and 2 bases from J, with 13 bases in between. The CDR3 region has the DNA TGTGCCAGCAGCCTCTTCAGTGAAACTGGAAACACCATATATTTT. Protein sequence: CASSLFSETGNTIYF.

The genes are TRBV11-2 and TRBJ2-7, with D perhaps matching TRBD2 (6 bases). The CDR3 is 16 residues long. Germline CDR1 reads SGHAT; CDR2 reads FQNNGV. Trimming cost V 1 base and J 0 bases, with 13 bases left between them. This chain's CDR3 is CASSLVRLARSYEQYF. In DNA, the CDR3 is TGTGCCAGCAGCTTAGTACGCCTAGCGCGCTCCTACGAGCAGTACTTC.

V gene TRBV19 combines with J gene TRBJ2-3; TRBD1 might be the D (5 bases). Trimming cost V 7 bases and J 11 bases, with 19 bases left between them. CDR1 LNHDA and CDR2 SQIVND come from the germline V gene (reference sequence). The CDR3 is made up of 13 amino acids. CDR3: CASKETVPGEQYF. CDR3 bases: TGTGCCAGTAAAGAGACAGTCCCCGGTGAGCAGTATTTT.

This chain joins TRBV12-5 and TRBJ2-1; 12 positions agree with TRBD2. Unmatched junction bases numbered 10, after V lost 5 bases and J lost 5 bases. Germline V gene lookup returns CDR1 LGHNT and CDR2 FRNRAP. This CDR3 region has 17 residues. CDR3 residues: CASGQSSGRARNNEQFF. The CDR3 region has the DNA TGTGCTAGTGGTCAATCTAGCGGGAGGGCCCGGAACAATGAGCAGTTCTTC.

The rearrangement joins TRBV6-5 to TRBJ2-1, with 9 bases aligning to TRBD1. This CDR3 contains 14 residues. CDR1 is MNHEY and CDR2 is SVGAGI in the germline V gene. V dropped 6 bases and J dropped 8; count of bases not matched to a gene: 8. CDR3 sequence reads: CASSWDRARDEQFF. DNA of the CDR3: TGTGCCAGCAGCTGGGACAGGGCTAGGGATGAGCAGTTCTTC.

The chain uses TRBV29-1 and TRBJ2-1, with D unclear. Germline CDR1 is SQVTM and CDR2 is ANQGSEA. This CDR3 is 15 amino acids long. The CDR3 loop reads CSVPGYTFLYNEQFF. Written as DNA, the CDR3 is TGCAGTGTTCCAGGCTACACCTTCCTCTACAATGAGCAGTTCTTC.

This rearrangement joins TRBV4-1 to TRBJ2-4; tentatively, D is TRBD1 (5 bases). V was shortened by 3 bases and J by 9 bases, with 27 bases between the two germline ends. Germline-derived CDR1 and CDR2 are MGHRA and YSYEKL. CDR3 length equals 18 residues. The CDR3 region has the DNA TGCGCCAGCAGCCACTCTGCCCGCTCAGGGATGGAGAAAGGCATTCAGTACTTC. It codes for CASSHSARSGMEKGIQYF.

The CDR3 nucleotides are TGTGCCAGTAGTATTCAGGGGGCGTATGGCAATGAGCAGTTCTTC. This sequence encodes CASSIQGAYGNEQFF. The V call is TRBV19, the J call TRBJ2-1; 8 bases are a match to TRBD1. The CDR3 contains 15 residues. Germline V gene lookup returns CDR1 LNHDA and CDR2 SQIVND (reference sequence). The junction had 7 bases not matched to a gene; V was cut back by 3 bases and J by 6 bases.

The chain is built from TRBV7-6 and TRBJ2-2; D call uncertain. The CDR3 sequence is 14 residues long. Germline-derived CDR1 and CDR2 are SGHVS and FNYEAQ. V was trimmed by 1 base and J by 5 bases, leaving 8 bases between them. In DNA form, the CDR3 reads TGTGCCAGCAGCTTAGTAGAGAATACCGGGGAGCTGTTTTTT. Amino acid sequence: CASSLVENTGELFF.

The genes are TRBV5-1 and TRBJ1-2; the D gene is possibly TRBD1 (5 bases). The CDR3 spans 15 residues. Germline V lookup: CDR1 SGHRS, CDR2 YFSETQ. The V end was cut by 0 bases, the J end by 6 bases, with 15 bases between. The CDR3 sequence: CASSLVPSGRDGYTF. In nucleotides, the CDR3 is TGCGCCAGCAGCTTGGTCCCCTCTGGCAGGGATGGCTACACCTTC.

The rearrangement links TRBV10-2 to TRBJ1-5; no firm D call. The CDR3 runs 14 residues. V was cut by 3 bases and J by 3 bases, with 9 bases left in between. The germline gives CDR1 WSHSY, CDR2 SAAADI. The CDR3: CASSDRALNQPQHF. DNA for the CDR3: TGCGCCAGCAGTGATCGAGCTCTCAATCAGCCCCAGCATTTT.